This T cell receptor beta chain is from a study of response to subunit inactivated influenza vaccine. Findings and limits, study-wide: Each seasonal influenza vaccination recruits few new T cells, the authors suggested.

With regard to this clonotype: Its antigen is not identified.

MiXCR was run by TCRdb on the RT-PCR reads, yielding one entry per CDR3 protein. The sample lists 630,000 or so distinct CDR3 sequences, more than 15% occurring once. The germline gives CDR1 SQVTM, CDR2 ANQGSEA. CDR3 length: 13 residues. Trimming took 7 bases from V and 0 from J, leaving 12 bases between them. This clonotype was sampled from a man aged 50 to 60 who received an inactivated influenza vaccine. The starting material was PBMCs from blood, obtained about 12 days after vaccination. The chain joins TRBV29-1 to TRBJ1-1, with D possibly TRBD1 on 6 matching bases. The CDR3 DNA sequence: TGCAGCGCAGAACAGGGTTTGAACACTGAAGCTTTCTTT. Protein: CSAEQGLNTEAFF.